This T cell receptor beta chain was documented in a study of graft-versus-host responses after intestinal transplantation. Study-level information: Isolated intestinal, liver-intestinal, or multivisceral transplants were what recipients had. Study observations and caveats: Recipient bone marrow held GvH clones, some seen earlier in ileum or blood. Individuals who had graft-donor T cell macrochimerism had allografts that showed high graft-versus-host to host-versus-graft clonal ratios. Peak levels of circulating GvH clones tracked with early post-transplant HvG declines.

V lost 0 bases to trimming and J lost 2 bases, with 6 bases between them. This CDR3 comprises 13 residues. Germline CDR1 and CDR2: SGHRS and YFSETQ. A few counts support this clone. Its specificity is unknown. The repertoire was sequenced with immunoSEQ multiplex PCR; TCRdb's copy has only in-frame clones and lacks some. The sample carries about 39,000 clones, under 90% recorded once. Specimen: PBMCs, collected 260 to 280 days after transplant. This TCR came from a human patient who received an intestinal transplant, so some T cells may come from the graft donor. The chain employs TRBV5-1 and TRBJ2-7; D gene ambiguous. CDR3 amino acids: CASSLGVAYEQYF. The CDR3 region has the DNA TGCGCCAGCAGCTTGGGAGTGGCCTACGAGCAGTACTTC.